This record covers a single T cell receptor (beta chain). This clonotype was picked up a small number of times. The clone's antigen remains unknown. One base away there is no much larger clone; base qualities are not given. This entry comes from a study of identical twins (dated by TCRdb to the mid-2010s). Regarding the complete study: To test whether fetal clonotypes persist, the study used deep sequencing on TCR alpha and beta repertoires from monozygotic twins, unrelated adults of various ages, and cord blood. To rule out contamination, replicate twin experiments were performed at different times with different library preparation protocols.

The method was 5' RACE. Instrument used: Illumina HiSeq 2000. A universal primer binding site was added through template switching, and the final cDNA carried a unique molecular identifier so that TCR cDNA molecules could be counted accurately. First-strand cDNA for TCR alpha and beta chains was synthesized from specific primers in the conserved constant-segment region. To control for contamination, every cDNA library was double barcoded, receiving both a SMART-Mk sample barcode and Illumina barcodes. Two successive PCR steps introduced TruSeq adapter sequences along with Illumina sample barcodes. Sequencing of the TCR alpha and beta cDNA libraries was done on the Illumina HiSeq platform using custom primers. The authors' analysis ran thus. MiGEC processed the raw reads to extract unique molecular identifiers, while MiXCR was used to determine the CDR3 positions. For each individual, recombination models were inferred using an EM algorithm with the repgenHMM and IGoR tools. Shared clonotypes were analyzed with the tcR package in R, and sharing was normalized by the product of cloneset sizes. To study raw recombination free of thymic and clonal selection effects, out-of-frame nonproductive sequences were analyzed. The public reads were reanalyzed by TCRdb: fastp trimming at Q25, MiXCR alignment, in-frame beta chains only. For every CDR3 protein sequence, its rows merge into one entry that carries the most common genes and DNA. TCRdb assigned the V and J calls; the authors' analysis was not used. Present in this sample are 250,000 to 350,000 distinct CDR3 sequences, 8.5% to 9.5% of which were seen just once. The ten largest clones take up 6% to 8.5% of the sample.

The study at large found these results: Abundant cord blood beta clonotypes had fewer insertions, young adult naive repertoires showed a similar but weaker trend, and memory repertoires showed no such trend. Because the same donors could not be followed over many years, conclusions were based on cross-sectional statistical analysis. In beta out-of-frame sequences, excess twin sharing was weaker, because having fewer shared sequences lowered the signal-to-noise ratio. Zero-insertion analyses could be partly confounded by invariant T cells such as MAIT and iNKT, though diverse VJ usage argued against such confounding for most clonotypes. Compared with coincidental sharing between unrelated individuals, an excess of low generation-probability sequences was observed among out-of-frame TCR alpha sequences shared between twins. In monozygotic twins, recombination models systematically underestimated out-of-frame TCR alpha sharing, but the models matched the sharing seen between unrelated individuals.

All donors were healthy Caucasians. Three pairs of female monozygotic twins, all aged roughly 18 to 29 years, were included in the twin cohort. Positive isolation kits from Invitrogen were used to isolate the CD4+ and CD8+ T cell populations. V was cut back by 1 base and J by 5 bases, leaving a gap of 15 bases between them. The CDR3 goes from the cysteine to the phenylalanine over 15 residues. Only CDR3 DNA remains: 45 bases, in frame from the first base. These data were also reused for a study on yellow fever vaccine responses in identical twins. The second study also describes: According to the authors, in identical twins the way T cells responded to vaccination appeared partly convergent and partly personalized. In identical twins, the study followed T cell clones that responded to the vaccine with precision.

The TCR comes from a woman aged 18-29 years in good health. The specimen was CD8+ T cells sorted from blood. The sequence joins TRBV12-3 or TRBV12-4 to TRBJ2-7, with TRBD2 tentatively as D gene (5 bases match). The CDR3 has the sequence CASSLGGRVGDEQYF. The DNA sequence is TGTGCCAGCAGTTTAGGAGGTAGGGTCGGGGACGAGCAGTACTTC.